The rows below give T cell receptor beta chains drawn from one sample of a study of CD8 T cells in ankylosing spondylitis. TCRdb reanalysed the 5' RACE reads using MiXCR and keeps one entry per CDR3 protein. Here the sample spans about 220,000 distinct CDR3 sequences, about a sixth being singletons. The sample taken for sequencing was blood, either unsorted or a sorted T cell fraction (not recorded which). These receptors all stem from a male donor with ankylosing spondylitis. CDR3s include the opening cysteine and the closing phenylalanine or tryptophan. D genes are given only for firm matches. Part of the rows lack a size; the others show once, few, many or a class for expanded clones.

v_gene: TRBV19; len: 13; abundance: -; d_gene: -; j_gene: TRBJ1-6; CDR3nt: TGTGCCACCAAGGTGGACTCCCATTCACCCCTCCACTTT; CDR3aa: CATKVDSHSPLHF
v_gene: TRBV7-9; len: 17; abundance: -; d_gene: -; j_gene: TRBJ1-5; CDR3nt: TGTGCCAGCAGCGATGATGGGGCGGCCTGGGAAAATCAGCCCCAGCATTTT; CDR3aa: CASSDDGAAWENQPQHF
v_gene: TRBV7-9; len: 14; abundance: -; d_gene: -; j_gene: TRBJ1-2; CDR3nt: TGTGCCAGCGCCATAATTGGAGGAGACTATGGCTACACCTTC; CDR3aa: CASAIIGGDYGYTF
v_gene: TRBV4-1; len: 17; abundance: -; d_gene: TRBD2; j_gene: TRBJ2-7; CDR3nt: TGCGCCAGCAGCCAAGCCTTTAGCGGGAGGCCCCCCTACGAGCAGTACTTC; CDR3aa: CASSQAFSGRPPYEQYF
v_gene: TRBV3-1; len: 16; abundance: few; d_gene: TRBD2; j_gene: TRBJ2-1; CDR3nt: TGTGCCAGCAGCCATGAAGCGGGGGGGCTTGGCAATGAGCAGTTCTTC; CDR3aa: CASSHEAGGLGNEQFF
v_gene: TRBV7-6; len: 13; abundance: few; d_gene: -; j_gene: TRBJ1-1; CDR3nt: TGTGCCAGCAGCCCTTCGGGGAACACTGAAGCTTTCTTT; CDR3aa: CASSPSGNTEAFF
v_gene: TRBV10-3; len: 19; abundance: few; d_gene: TRBD2; j_gene: TRBJ2-7; CDR3nt: TGTGCCATCAGTTCCTCCGGGACTAGCGGGAGTCTTGGGCTCTACGAGCAGTACTTC; CDR3aa: CAISSSGTSGSLGLYEQYF
v_gene: TRBV27; len: 16; abundance: -; d_gene: -; j_gene: TRBJ1-5; CDR3nt: TGTGCCAGCAGTTTATATTCGGGGACTGCGAATCAGCCCCAGCATTTT; CDR3aa: CASSLYSGTANQPQHF
v_gene: TRBV20-1; len: 16; abundance: -; d_gene: TRBD2; j_gene: TRBJ2-7; CDR3nt: TGCAGTGCCAAAGCGGGGTGGGCAGGGTCACCCTACGAGCAGTACTTC; CDR3aa: CSAKAGWAGSPYEQYF
v_gene: TRBV15; len: 13; abundance: -; d_gene: -; j_gene: TRBJ1-1; CDR3nt: TGTGCCACCAGCAGATTCGCCGGCACTGAAGCTTTCTTT; CDR3aa: CATSRFAGTEAFF
v_gene: TRBV14; len: 15; abundance: -; d_gene: -; j_gene: TRBJ1-2; CDR3nt: TGTGCCAGCAGCCTCACGGACGGGGTGAGCTATGGCTACACCTTC; CDR3aa: CASSLTDGVSYGYTF
v_gene: TRBV7-9; len: 14; abundance: -; d_gene: TRBD1; j_gene: TRBJ2-7; CDR3nt: TGTGCCAGTACCGCCGGGACAGAGGGCTACGAGCAGTACTTC; CDR3aa: CASTAGTEGYEQYF
v_gene: TRBV5-1; len: 17; abundance: -; d_gene: -; j_gene: TRBJ2-1; CDR3nt: TGCGCCAGCAGCTTGGACGGCAGAGACTTCAACTACAATGAGCAGTTCTTC; CDR3aa: CASSLDGRDFNYNEQFF
v_gene: TRBV4-1; len: 14; abundance: -; d_gene: -; j_gene: TRBJ2-7; CDR3nt: TGCGCCAGCAGCCAAGGGCCCGACCCCTACGAGCAGTACTTC; CDR3aa: CASSQGPDPYEQYF
v_gene: TRBV5-1; len: 13; abundance: many; d_gene: -; j_gene: TRBJ2-1; CDR3nt: TGCGCCAGCAAGTGGGACGATCCTGGTGAGCAGTTCTTC; CDR3aa: CASKWDDPGEQFF
v_gene: TRBV12-3/TRBV12-4; len: 16; abundance: many; d_gene: TRBD2; j_gene: TRBJ2-1; CDR3nt: TGTGCCAGCAGATCAAATAGCGGGACTCCCTACAATGAGCAGTTCTTC; CDR3aa: CASRSNSGTPYNEQFF
v_gene: TRBV29-1; len: 12; abundance: few; d_gene: -; j_gene: TRBJ2-1; CDR3nt: TGCAGCGTTGAATGGCGATACAATGAGCAGTTCTTC; CDR3aa: CSVEWRYNEQFF
v_gene: TRBV30; len: 14; abundance: -; d_gene: -; j_gene: TRBJ2-2; CDR3nt: TGTGCCTGGACCCGGGGGGCCGGCACCGGGGAGCTGTTTTTT; CDR3aa: CAWTRGAGTGELFF
v_gene: TRBV29-1; len: 12; abundance: -; d_gene: -; j_gene: TRBJ2-7; CDR3nt: TGCAGCGTTGTTGTACCCACTTACGAGCAGTACTTC; CDR3aa: CSVVVPTYEQYF
v_gene: TRBV29-1; len: 14; abundance: few; d_gene: TRBD1; j_gene: TRBJ2-7; CDR3nt: TGCAGCGTTGAGGGGACAGGGCTTTCCTACGAGCAGTACTTC; CDR3aa: CSVEGTGLSYEQYF
v_gene: TRBV5-6; len: 15; abundance: few; d_gene: -; j_gene: TRBJ2-5; CDR3nt: TGTGCCAGCAGCTTGCTCGCCGCGGGGCAAGAGACCCAGTACTTC; CDR3aa: CASSLLAAGQETQYF
v_gene: TRBV4-2; len: 16; abundance: few; d_gene: TRBD2; j_gene: TRBJ2-7; CDR3nt: TGTGCCAGCAGCCAAGATTTAGCGGGAGGGCCTGAAGAGCAGTACTTC; CDR3aa: CASSQDLAGGPEEQYF
v_gene: TRBV29-1; len: 12; abundance: -; d_gene: -; j_gene: TRBJ2-3; CDR3nt: TGCAGCGTTGAAGATTGGGCAGGACTTACAGATTTT; CDR3aa: CSVEDWAGLTDF
v_gene: TRBV4-1; len: 14; abundance: -; d_gene: -; j_gene: TRBJ1-1; CDR3nt: TGCGCCAGCAGCCAAGAACACATAAACACTGAAGCTTTCTTT; CDR3aa: CASSQEHINTEAFF
v_gene: TRBV7-9; len: 12; abundance: few; d_gene: -; j_gene: TRBJ2-7; CDR3nt: TGTGCCAGCAGCATTCCGGGCTACGAGCAGTACTTC; CDR3aa: CASSIPGYEQYF
v_gene: TRBV6-2/TRBV6-3; len: 16; abundance: few; d_gene: TRBD2; j_gene: TRBJ2-7; CDR3nt: TGTGCCAGCAGTTACCTGACTAGCGGGAGGGTCTACGAGCAGTACTTC; CDR3aa: CASSYLTSGRVYEQYF
v_gene: TRBV6-1; len: 15; abundance: few; d_gene: -; j_gene: TRBJ2-3; CDR3nt: TGTGCCAGCACGGCCGGGACCAGCCCAGGGGATACGCAGTATTTT; CDR3aa: CASTAGTSPGDTQYF
v_gene: TRBV4-1; len: 15; abundance: -; d_gene: -; j_gene: TRBJ2-7; CDR3nt: TGCGCCAGCAGCGCCACCGGCGGTACCTTCTACGAGCAGTACTTC; CDR3aa: CASSATGGTFYEQYF
v_gene: TRBV7-9; len: 13; abundance: few; d_gene: -; j_gene: TRBJ2-7; CDR3nt: TGTGCCAGCAGCCCCAAGGGAGACGGCGAGCAGTACTTC; CDR3aa: CASSPKGDGEQYF
v_gene: TRBV7-9; len: 16; abundance: few; d_gene: -; j_gene: TRBJ2-1; CDR3nt: TGTGCCAGCAGCTGGGACGCACGGGGGTCCTACAATGAGCAGTTCTTC; CDR3aa: CASSWDARGSYNEQFF
v_gene: TRBV12-5; len: 17; abundance: few; d_gene: -; j_gene: TRBJ2-1; CDR3nt: TGTGCTAGTGGTTTTTCCGGAGAAGGTTTAATTCACAATGAGCAGTTCTTC; CDR3aa: CASGFSGEGLIHNEQFF
v_gene: TRBV4-2; len: 17; abundance: few; d_gene: TRBD2; j_gene: TRBJ2-7; CDR3nt: TGTGCCAGCAGCCAAGATCCGACTAGCGGGGGAACCTACGAGCAGTACTTC; CDR3aa: CASSQDPTSGGTYEQYF
v_gene: TRBV3-1; len: 18; abundance: -; d_gene: TRBD1; j_gene: TRBJ2-2; CDR3nt: TGTGCCAGCAGCAAAGATGGGAGACAGGGACCCAACACCGGGGAGCTGTTTTTT; CDR3aa: CASSKDGRQGPNTGELFF
v_gene: TRBV2; len: 16; abundance: -; d_gene: TRBD2; j_gene: TRBJ2-7; CDR3nt: TGTGCCAGCAGGTGGACTAGCGGACCTGATTCCTACGAGCAGTACTTC; CDR3aa: CASRWTSGPDSYEQYF
v_gene: TRBV6-5; len: 16; abundance: -; d_gene: -; j_gene: TRBJ2-1; CDR3nt: TGTGCCAGCAGTTACTCGTACGGCGAGCTGGACAATGAGCAGTTCTTC; CDR3aa: CASSYSYGELDNEQFF
v_gene: TRBV4-3; len: 15; abundance: -; d_gene: -; j_gene: TRBJ1-2; CDR3nt: TGCGCCAGCAGCTCAACGCGGGCCGTAAACTATGGCTACACCTTC; CDR3aa: CASSSTRAVNYGYTF
v_gene: TRBV19; len: 16; abundance: -; d_gene: -; j_gene: TRBJ1-5; CDR3nt: TGTGCCAGTAGTCCCTTGGACGGGGGGATAGATCAGCCCCAGCATTTT; CDR3aa: CASSPLDGGIDQPQHF
v_gene: TRBV10-2; len: 16; abundance: -; d_gene: -; j_gene: TRBJ1-1; CDR3nt: TGCGCCAGCAGTGAGTGGGGACCCGACAGGAACACTGAAGCTTTCTTT; CDR3aa: CASSEWGPDRNTEAFF
v_gene: TRBV27; len: 15; abundance: -; d_gene: -; j_gene: TRBJ2-6; CDR3nt: TGTGCCAGCAGTTTATCCAGGGTTGGGGCCAACGTCCTGACTTTC; CDR3aa: CASSLSRVGANVLTF
v_gene: TRBV11-1; len: 15; abundance: few; d_gene: TRBD1; j_gene: TRBJ2-1; CDR3nt: TGTGCCAGCAGCTTAGAATGGGGACAGAACAATGAGCAGTTCTTC; CDR3aa: CASSLEWGQNNEQFF
v_gene: TRBV5-6; len: 15; abundance: -; d_gene: TRBD2; j_gene: TRBJ2-1; CDR3nt: TGTGCCAGCCGTTCGGGACTAGCGGCGAACAATGAGCAGTTCTTC; CDR3aa: CASRSGLAANNEQFF
v_gene: TRBV4-3; len: 16; abundance: -; d_gene: TRBD2; j_gene: TRBJ2-1; CDR3nt: TGCGCCAGCAGCTCAAGATCTAGCGGCGGGTCCAATGAGCAGTTCTTC; CDR3aa: CASSSRSSGGSNEQFF
v_gene: TRBV15; len: 16; abundance: -; d_gene: TRBD1; j_gene: TRBJ2-7; CDR3nt: TGTGCCACCAGCAGGCCATCCGGGACAGGGGAATACGAGCAGTACTTC; CDR3aa: CATSRPSGTGEYEQYF
v_gene: TRBV28; len: 11; abundance: -; d_gene: -; j_gene: TRBJ2-1; CDR3nt: TGTGCCAGCAGCCCAGACAATGAGCAGTTCTTC; CDR3aa: CASSPDNEQFF
v_gene: TRBV7-8; len: 15; abundance: -; d_gene: -; j_gene: TRBJ2-7; CDR3nt: TGTGCCAGCAGCTTAGACGGGGGGCCCTCCTACGAGCAGTACTTC; CDR3aa: CASSLDGGPSYEQYF
v_gene: TRBV4-3; len: 15; abundance: few; d_gene: TRBD2; j_gene: TRBJ2-3; CDR3nt: TGCGCCAGCAGCCAACCCGGGACTAAAACCGATACGCAGTATTTT; CDR3aa: CASSQPGTKTDTQYF
v_gene: TRBV4-1; len: 14; abundance: -; d_gene: -; j_gene: TRBJ1-1; CDR3nt: TGCGCCAGCAGCGCGGGCCTGGTGGGCACTGAAGCTTTCTTT; CDR3aa: CASSAGLVGTEAFF